Listed below are T cell receptor beta chains from one sample, sequenced in a study of OX40 agonist ivuxolimab in advanced cancers. Some clones are missing from TCRdb's copy, which holds only in-frame ones; the method was immunoSEQ multiplex PCR. The sample yields 9,500 to 15,000 clones, approximately 82% seen once. The sequenced sample was CD4+ or CD8+ T cells sorted from blood, obtained in a trial of the OX40 agonist ivuxolimab. The receptor source for this set is an adult with an advanced solid tumor such as melanoma, head and neck, liver or kidney cancer. CDR3s include the opening cysteine and the closing phenylalanine or tryptophan. D genes are given only for firm matches. Only part of the rows carry a size: once, few, many, or a class if the clone is expanded.

clone_size: NA
v_call: TRBV19
d_call: TRBD1
j_call: TRBJ1-4
cdr3_length: 13
cdr3_nt: TGTGCCAGTTGGGACAGAACTAATGAAAAACTGTTTTTT
cdr3_aa: CASWDRTNEKLFF

clone_size: once
v_call: TRBV4-3
d_call: NA
j_call: TRBJ2-2
cdr3_length: 15
cdr3_nt: TGCGCCAGCAGCCAAGATTGGGATTACACCGGGGAGCTGTTTTTT
cdr3_aa: CASSQDWDYTGELFF

clone_size: NA
v_call: TRBV27
d_call: NA
j_call: TRBJ2-2
cdr3_length: 18
cdr3_nt: TGTGCCAGCAGTTGGCGCCCGGGAAGGACAGCGAACACCGGGGAGCTGTTTTTT
cdr3_aa: CASSWRPGRTANTGELFF

clone_size: NA
v_call: TRBV5-6
d_call: NA
j_call: TRBJ2-7
cdr3_length: 13
cdr3_nt: TGTGCCAGCAGCTTGTGGGGATCCTACGAGCAGTACTTC
cdr3_aa: CASSLWGSYEQYF

clone_size: NA
v_call: TRBV29-1
d_call: NA
j_call: TRBJ2-7
cdr3_length: 13
cdr3_nt: TGCAGCGCCCAGACAGGCTCTTCCTACGAGCAGTACTTC
cdr3_aa: CSAQTGSSYEQYF

clone_size: few
v_call: TRBV18
d_call: NA
j_call: TRBJ1-1
cdr3_length: 12
cdr3_nt: TGTGCCAGCTCACCATTAGCGGTTGAAGCTTTCTTT
cdr3_aa: CASSPLAVEAFF

clone_size: NA
v_call: TRBV9
d_call: NA
j_call: TRBJ2-3
cdr3_length: 15
cdr3_nt: TGTGCCAGCAGCGTAGGCGGGACGAACACAGATACGCAGTATTTT
cdr3_aa: CASSVGGTNTDTQYF

clone_size: NA
v_call: TRBV6-6
d_call: TRBD1
j_call: TRBJ1-1
cdr3_length: 14
cdr3_nt: TGTGCCAGCACACAGGGGGCTCCTTACACTGAAGCTTTCTTT
cdr3_aa: CASTQGAPYTEAFF

clone_size: NA
v_call: TRBV10-2
d_call: TRBD1
j_call: TRBJ2-1
cdr3_length: 14
cdr3_nt: TGCGCCAGCAGTGAGTCGACAGGGTCGGATGAGCAGTTCTTC
cdr3_aa: CASSESTGSDEQFF

clone_size: NA
v_call: TRBV29-1
d_call: NA
j_call: TRBJ1-1
cdr3_length: 13
cdr3_nt: TGCAGCGTTGGGGGGGGTCTGAACACTGAAGCTTTCTTT
cdr3_aa: CSVGGGLNTEAFF

clone_size: NA
v_call: TRBV7-3
d_call: NA
j_call: TRBJ2-1
cdr3_length: 13
cdr3_nt: TGTGCCAGCAGCGAGCGACTCTACAATGAGCAGTTCTTC
cdr3_aa: CASSERLYNEQFF

clone_size: NA
v_call: TRBV14
d_call: NA
j_call: TRBJ2-2
cdr3_length: 15
cdr3_nt: TGTGCCAGCAGCCAAGTATCCGCGAACACCGGGGAGCTGTTTTTT
cdr3_aa: CASSQVSANTGELFF

clone_size: NA
v_call: TRBV7-7
d_call: NA
j_call: TRBJ2-7
cdr3_length: 14
cdr3_nt: TGTGCCAGCAGCCTAGGATCGTCGGGCTACGAGCAGTACTTC
cdr3_aa: CASSLGSSGYEQYF

clone_size: NA
v_call: TRBV9
d_call: NA
j_call: TRBJ2-2
cdr3_length: 15
cdr3_nt: TGTGCCAGCAGCCTGGGGTCCTCGAACACCGGGGAGCTGTTTTTT
cdr3_aa: CASSLGSSNTGELFF